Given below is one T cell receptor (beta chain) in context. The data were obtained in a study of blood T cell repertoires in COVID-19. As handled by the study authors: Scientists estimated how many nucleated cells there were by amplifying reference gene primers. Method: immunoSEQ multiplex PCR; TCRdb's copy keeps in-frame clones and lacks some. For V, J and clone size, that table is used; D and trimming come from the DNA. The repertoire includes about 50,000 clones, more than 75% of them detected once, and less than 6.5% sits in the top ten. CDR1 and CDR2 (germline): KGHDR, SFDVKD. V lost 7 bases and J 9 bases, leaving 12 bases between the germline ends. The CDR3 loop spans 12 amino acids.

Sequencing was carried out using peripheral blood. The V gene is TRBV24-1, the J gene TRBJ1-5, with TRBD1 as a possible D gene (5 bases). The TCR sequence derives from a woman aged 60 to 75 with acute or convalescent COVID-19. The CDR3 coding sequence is TGTGCCACCAGGGATAATAGGGGGCCCCAGCATTTT. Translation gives CATRDNRGPQHF.